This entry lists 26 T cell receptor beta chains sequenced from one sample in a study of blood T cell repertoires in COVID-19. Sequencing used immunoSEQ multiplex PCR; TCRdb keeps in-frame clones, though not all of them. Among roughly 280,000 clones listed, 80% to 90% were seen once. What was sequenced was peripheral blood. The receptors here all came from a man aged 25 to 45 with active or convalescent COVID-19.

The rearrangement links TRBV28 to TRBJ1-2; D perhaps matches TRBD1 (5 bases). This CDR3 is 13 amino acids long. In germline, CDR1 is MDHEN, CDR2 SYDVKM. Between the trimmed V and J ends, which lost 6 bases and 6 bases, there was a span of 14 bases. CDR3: CASSLAGGDGYTF. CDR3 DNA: TGTGCCAGCAGCCTGGCGGGGGGAGATGGCTACACCTTC.

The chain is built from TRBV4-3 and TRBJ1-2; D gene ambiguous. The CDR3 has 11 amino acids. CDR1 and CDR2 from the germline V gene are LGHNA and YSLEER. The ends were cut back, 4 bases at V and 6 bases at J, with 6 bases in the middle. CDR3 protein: CASSPGDGYTF. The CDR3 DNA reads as TGCGCCAGCAGCCCCGGGGATGGCTACACCTTC.

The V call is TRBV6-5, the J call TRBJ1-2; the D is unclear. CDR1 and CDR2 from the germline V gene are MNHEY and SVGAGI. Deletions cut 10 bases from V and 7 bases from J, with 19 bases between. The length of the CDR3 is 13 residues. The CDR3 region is CATRSEGLRGYTF. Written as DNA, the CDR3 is TGTGCCACCAGGAGTGAGGGTTTGCGTGGCTACACCTTC.

CDR3 protein: CASSAGTGSSYEQYF. In nucleotides, the CDR3 is TGTGCCAGCTCAGCCGGGACAGGGAGCTCCTACGAGCAGTACTTC. The V gene is TRBV18, the J gene TRBJ2-7; TRBD1 aligns across 9 bases. Trimming took 5 bases from V and 0 from J; bases not matched to a gene: 5. Looked up from germline, CDR1 is KGHSH and CDR2 is LQKENI. This CDR3 has 15 amino acids.

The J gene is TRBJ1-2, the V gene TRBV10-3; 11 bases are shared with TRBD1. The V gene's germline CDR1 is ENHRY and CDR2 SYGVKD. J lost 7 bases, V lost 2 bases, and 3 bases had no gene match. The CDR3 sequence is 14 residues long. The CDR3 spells CAISEGQGAGGYTF. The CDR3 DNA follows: TGTGCCATCAGTGAGGGACAGGGGGCTGGTGGCTACACCTTC.

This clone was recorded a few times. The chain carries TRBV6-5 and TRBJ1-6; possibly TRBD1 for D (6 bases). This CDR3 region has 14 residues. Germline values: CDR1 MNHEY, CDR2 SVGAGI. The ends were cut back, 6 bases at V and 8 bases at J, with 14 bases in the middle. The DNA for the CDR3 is TGTGCCAGCAGGCGTCAGGGGCTTTATTCACCCCTCCACTTT. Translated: CASRRQGLYSPLHF.

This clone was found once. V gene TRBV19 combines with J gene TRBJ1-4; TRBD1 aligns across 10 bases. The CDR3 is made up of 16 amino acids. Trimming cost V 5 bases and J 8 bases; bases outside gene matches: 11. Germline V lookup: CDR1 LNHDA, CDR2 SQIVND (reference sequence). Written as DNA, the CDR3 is TGTGCCAGTAGTTTAGGACAGGGGGGCGAAGAAGAAAAACTGTTTTTT. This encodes CASSLGQGGEEEKLFF.

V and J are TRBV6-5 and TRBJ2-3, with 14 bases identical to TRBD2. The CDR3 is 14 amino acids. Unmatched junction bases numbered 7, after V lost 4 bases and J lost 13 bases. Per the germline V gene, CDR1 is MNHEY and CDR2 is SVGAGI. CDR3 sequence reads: CASSFRTSGGPEYF. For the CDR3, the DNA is TGTGCCAGCAGTTTTCGGACTAGCGGGGGGCCTGAGTATTTT.

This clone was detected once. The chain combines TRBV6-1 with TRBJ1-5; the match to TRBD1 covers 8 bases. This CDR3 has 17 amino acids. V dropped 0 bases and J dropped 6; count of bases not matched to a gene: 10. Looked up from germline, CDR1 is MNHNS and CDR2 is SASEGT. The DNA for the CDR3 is TGTGCCAGCAGTGAAGCCGGCGGTTCAGGGGGCATTCAGCCCCAGCATTTT. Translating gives CASSEAGGSGGIQPQHF.

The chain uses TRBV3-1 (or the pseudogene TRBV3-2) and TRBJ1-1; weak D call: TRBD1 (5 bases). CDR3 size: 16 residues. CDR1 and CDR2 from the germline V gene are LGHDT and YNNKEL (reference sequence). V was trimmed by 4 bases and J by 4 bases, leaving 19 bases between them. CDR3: CASSLLGGKRGTEAFF. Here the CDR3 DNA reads TGTGCCAGCAGCCTACTTGGGGGGAAAAGGGGCACTGAAGCTTTCTTT.

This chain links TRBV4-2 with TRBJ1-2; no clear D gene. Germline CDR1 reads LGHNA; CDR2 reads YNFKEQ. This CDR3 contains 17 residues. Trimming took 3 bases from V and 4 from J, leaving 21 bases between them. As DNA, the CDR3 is TGTGCCAGCAGCCAGGCAGACAACTCACGAACCGGCTATGGCTACACCTTC. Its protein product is CASSQADNSRTGYGYTF.

CDR3 in DNA: TGCGCCAGCAGCTTGTTTGGGACAGGGACAGAAGAGACCCAGTACTTC. Protein: CASSLFGTGTEETQYF. This chain links TRBV5-1 with TRBJ2-5; 9 bases align to TRBD1. CDR3 size: 16 residues. Germline V CDR1 and CDR2: SGHRS, YFSETQ. Unmatched junction bases numbered 7, after V lost 1 base and J lost 3 bases.

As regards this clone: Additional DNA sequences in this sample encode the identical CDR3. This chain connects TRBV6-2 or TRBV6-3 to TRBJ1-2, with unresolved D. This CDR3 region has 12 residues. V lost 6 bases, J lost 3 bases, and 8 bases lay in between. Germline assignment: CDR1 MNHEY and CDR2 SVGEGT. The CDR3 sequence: CASSRRDYGYTF. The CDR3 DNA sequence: TGTGCCAGCAGCCGACGGGACTATGGCTACACCTTC.

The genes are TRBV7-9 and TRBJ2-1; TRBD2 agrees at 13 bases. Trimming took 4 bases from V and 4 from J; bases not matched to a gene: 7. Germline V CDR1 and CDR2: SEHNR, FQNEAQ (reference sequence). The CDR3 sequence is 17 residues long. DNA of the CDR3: TGTGCCAGCAGCTCAAGCCCACTAGCGGGGGGGTACAATGAGCAGTTCTTC. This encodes CASSSSPLAGGYNEQFF.

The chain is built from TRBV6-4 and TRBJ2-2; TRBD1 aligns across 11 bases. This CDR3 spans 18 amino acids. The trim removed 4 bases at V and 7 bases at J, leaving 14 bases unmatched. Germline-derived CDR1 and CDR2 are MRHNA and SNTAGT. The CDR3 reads CASSGGSLDRGLIGELFF. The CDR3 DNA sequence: TGTGCCAGCAGTGGGGGTTCCTTGGACAGGGGGCTGATCGGGGAGCTGTTTTTT.

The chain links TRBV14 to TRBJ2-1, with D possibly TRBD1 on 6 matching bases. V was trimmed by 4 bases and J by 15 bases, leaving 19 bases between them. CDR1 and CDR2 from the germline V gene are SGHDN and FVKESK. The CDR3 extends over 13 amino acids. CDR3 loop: CASSLQKQGPGFF. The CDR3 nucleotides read TGTGCCAGCAGCCTGCAAAAACAGGGTCCCGGGTTCTTC.

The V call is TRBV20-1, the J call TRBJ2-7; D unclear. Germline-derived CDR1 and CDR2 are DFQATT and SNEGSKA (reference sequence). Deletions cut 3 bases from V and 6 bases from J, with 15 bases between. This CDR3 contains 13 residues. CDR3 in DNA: TGCAGTGCTAGTAACGGGTATGATGGCGAGCAGTACTTC. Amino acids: CSASNGYDGEQYF.

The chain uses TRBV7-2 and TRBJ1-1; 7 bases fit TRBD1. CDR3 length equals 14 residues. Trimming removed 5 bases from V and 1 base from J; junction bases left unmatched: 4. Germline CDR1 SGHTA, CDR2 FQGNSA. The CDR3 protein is CASSKTGWNTEAFF. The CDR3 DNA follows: TGTGCCAGCAGCAAGACAGGGTGGAACACTGAAGCTTTCTTT.

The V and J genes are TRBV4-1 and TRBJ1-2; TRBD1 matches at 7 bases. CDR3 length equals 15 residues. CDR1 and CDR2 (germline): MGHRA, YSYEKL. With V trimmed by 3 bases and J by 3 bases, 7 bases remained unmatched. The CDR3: CASSQKRTGDYGYTF. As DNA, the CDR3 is TGCGCCAGCAGCCAGAAGAGGACAGGCGACTATGGCTACACCTTC.

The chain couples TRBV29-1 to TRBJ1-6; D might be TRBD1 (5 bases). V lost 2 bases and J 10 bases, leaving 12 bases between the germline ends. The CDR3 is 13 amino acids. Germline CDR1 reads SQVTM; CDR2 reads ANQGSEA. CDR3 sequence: CSVERLGESPLHF. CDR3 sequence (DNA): TGCAGCGTTGAAAGGTTAGGGGAATCACCCCTCCACTTT.

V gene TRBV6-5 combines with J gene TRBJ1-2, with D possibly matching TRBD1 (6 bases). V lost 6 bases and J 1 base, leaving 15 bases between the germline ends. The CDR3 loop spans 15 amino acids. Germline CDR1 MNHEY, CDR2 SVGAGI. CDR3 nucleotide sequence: TGTGCCAGCAGCGCCAGGGAGGGGGGTAACTATGGCTACACCTTC. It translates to CASSAREGGNYGYTF.

Here the CDR3 DNA reads TGCGCCAGCAGCCAGGGACAGCAGAATGAAAAACTGTTTTTT. Translating gives CASSQGQQNEKLFF. The genes are TRBV5-1 and TRBJ1-4; 7 nucleotides align to TRBD1. The V segment lost 4 bases and the J segment 5 bases; nucleotides outside the gene matches: 5. The CDR3 runs 14 residues. In germline, CDR1 is SGHRS, CDR2 YFSETQ.

The CDR3 spells CASSYKQGAGNQPQHF. CDR3 in DNA: TGTGCCAGCAGCTATAAACAGGGGGCAGGTAATCAGCCCCAGCATTTT. The chain recombines TRBV6-6 with TRBJ1-5; the match to TRBD1 covers 9 bases. Per the germline V gene, CDR1 is MNHNY and CDR2 is SVGAGI (reference sequence). The CDR3 sequence is 16 residues long. V lost 6 bases and J lost 4; bases outside the gene matches: 10.

CDR3 nucleotides: TGTGCCAGCAGCCAAGCGGCAGGGCGTCCGGGTGAAGCTTTCTTT. The encoded protein is CASSQAAGRPGEAFF. This chain links TRBV3-1 (or the pseudogene TRBV3-2) with TRBJ1-1; possible D gene TRBD1, 5 bases. CDR1 and CDR2 (germline): LGHDT, YNNKEL (reference sequence). V was shortened by 1 base and J by 7 bases, with 16 bases between the two germline ends. The length of the CDR3 is 15 residues.

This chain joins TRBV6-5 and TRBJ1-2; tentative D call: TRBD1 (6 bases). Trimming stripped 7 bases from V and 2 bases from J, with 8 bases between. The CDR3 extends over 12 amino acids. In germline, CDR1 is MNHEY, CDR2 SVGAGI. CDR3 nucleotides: TGTGCCAGCAACGACAGGAACTATGGCTACACCTTC. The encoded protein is CASNDRNYGYTF.

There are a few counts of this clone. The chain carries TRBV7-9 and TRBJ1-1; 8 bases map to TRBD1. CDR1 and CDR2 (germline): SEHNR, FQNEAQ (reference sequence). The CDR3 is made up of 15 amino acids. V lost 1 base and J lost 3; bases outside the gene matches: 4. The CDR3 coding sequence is TGTGCCAGCAGCTTAGGTCAGGGGGCAGACACTGAAGCTTTCTTT. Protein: CASSLGQGADTEAFF.